The T cell receptor (beta chain) under discussion was sequenced for a study of PD-1 blockade in classical Hodgkin lymphoma. The table lists this clone with a few counts. The CDR3 contains 13 residues. CDR1 is MGHRA and CDR2 is YSYEKL in the germline V gene. V gave up 3 bases and J gave up 2 bases, with 8 bases separating them. Using immunoSEQ multiplex PCR, the repertoire was profiled, and TCRdb retains in-frame clones only, with some absent. This sample yields approximately 99,000 clones, of which 80% to 90% are seen a single time; roughly 21% belongs to the top ten. Every patient was affected by relapse after autologous stem cell transplantation, while exposure to brentuximab vedotin was not uniform. The study recorded best responses of complete response, partial response or progressive disease.

The TCR comes from a human donor with classical Hodgkin lymphoma. The genes are TRBV4-1 and TRBJ2-7; TRBD1 might be the D (6 bases). Sequencing was performed on peripheral blood mononuclear cells (PBMCs), taken before the second cycle of nivolumab. The CDR3 spells CASSQDSAYEQYF. As DNA, the CDR3 is TGCGCCAGCAGCCAGGACAGTGCCTACGAGCAGTACTTC.